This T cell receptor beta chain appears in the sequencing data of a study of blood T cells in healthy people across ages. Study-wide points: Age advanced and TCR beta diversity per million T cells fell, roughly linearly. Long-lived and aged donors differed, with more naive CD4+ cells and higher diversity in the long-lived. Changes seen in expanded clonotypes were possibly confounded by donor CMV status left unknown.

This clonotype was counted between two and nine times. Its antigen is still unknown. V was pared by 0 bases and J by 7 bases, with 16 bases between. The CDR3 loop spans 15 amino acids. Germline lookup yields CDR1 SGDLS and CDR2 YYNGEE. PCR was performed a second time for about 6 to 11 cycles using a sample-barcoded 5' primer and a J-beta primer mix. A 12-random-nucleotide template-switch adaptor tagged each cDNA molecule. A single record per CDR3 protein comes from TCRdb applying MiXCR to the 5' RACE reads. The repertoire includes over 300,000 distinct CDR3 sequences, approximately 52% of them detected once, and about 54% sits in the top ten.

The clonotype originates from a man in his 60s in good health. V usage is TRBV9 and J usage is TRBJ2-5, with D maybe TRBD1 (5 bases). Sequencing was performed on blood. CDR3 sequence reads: CASSVALAGRGTQYF. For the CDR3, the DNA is TGTGCCAGCAGCGTAGCTCTCGCAGGGCGAGGGACCCAGTACTTC.